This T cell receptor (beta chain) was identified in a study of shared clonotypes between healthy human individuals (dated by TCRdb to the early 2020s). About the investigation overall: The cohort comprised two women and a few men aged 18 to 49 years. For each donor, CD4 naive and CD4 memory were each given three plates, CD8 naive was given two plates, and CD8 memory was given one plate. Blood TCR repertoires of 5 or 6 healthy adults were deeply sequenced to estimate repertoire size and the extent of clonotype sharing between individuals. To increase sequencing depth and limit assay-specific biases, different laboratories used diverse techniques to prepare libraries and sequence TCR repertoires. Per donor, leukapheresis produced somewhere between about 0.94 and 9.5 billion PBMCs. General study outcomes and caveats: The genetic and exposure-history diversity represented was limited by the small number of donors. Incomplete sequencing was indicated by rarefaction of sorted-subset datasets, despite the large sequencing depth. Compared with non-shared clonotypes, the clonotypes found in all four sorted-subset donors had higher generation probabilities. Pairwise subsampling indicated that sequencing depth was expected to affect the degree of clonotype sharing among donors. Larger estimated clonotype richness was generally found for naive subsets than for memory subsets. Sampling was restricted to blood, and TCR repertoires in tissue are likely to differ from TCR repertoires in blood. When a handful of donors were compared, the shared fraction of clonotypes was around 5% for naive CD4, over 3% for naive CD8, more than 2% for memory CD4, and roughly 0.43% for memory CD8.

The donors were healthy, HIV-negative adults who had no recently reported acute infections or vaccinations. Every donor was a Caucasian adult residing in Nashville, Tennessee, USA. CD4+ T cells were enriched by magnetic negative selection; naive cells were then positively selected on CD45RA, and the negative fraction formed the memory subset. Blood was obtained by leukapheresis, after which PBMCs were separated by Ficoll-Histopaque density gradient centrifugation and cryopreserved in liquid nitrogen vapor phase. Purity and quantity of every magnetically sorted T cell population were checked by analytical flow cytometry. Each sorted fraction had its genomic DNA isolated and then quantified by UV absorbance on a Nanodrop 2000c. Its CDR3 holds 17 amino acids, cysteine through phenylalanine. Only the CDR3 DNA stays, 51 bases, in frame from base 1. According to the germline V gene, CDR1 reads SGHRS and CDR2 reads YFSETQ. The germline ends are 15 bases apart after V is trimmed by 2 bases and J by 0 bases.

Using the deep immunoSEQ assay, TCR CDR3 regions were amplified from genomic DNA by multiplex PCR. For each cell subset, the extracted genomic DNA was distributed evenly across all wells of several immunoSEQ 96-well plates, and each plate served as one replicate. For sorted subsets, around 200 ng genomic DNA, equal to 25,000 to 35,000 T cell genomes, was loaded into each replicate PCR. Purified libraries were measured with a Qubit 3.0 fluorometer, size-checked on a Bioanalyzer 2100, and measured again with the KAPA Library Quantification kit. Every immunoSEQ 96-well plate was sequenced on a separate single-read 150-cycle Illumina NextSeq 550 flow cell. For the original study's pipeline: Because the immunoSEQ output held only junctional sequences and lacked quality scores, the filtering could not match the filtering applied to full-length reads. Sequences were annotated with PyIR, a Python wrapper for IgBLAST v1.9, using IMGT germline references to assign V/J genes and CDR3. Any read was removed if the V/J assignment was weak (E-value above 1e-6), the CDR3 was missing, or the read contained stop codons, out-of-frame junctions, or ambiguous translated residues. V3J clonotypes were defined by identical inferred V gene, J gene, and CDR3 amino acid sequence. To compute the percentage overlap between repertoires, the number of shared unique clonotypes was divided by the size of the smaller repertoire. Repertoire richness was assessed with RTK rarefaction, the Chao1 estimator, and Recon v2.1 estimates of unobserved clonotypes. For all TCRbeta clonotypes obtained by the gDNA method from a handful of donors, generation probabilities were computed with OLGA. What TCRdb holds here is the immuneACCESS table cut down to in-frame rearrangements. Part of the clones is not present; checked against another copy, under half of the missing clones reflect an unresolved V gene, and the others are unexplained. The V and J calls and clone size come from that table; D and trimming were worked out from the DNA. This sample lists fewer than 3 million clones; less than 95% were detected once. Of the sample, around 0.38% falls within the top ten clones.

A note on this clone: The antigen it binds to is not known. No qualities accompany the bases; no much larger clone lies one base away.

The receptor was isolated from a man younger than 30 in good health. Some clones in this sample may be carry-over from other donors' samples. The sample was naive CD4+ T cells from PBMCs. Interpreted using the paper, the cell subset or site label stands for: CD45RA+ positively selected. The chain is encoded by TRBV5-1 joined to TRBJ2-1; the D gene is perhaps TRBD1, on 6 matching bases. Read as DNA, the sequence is TGCGCCAGCAGCTTCTGGGGACACTCTAACTCCTACAATGAGCAGTTCTTC. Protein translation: CASSFWGHSNSYNEQFF.